This TCR beta chain derives from a study of cytomegalovirus exposure and HLA in healthy donors. At the level of the study: Early on, a data release was issued that held about 85 million unique TCRs from HLA-typed donors.

Primers included in the PCR were 60 Vbeta and 13 Jbeta primers. As handled by the study authors: Roughly 11 million of the about 80 million unique TCR beta chains counted in a later analysis were shared. The repertoire was sequenced with immunoSEQ multiplex PCR; TCRdb's copy has only in-frame clones and lacks some. That table supplies the V and J calls and clone size; D and trimming were determined from the DNA. The table lists about 150,000 clones, roughly three quarters of them singletons, with 3.5% in the top ten. Findings and limits, study-wide: Per a later analysis, 16,951 TCR beta sequences showed association with HLA alleles at 0.05 false discovery rate.

This clone occurred once. Its antigen is undetermined. The ends lost 10 bases at V and 6 bases at J; junction bases unmatched: 5. Per the germline V gene, CDR1 is ENHRY and CDR2 is SYGVKD. The CDR3 has 13 amino acids. This chain links TRBV10-3 with TRBJ2-7; TRBD2 matches 14 bases. The sequence came from a human donor in good health. Sequencing input: PBMCs. CDR3 sequence reads: CATGTSGGGEQYF. The CDR3 coding sequence is TGTGCCACAGGGACTAGCGGGGGAGGCGAGCAGTACTTC.